This T cell receptor beta chain was profiled in a study of cytomegalovirus exposure and HLA in healthy donors. At the level of the study: Among about 179 million T cells, an earlier analysis found roughly 100 million unique TCR beta sequences. The early release's HLA-typed donors yielded 70 million to 85 million unique TCRs.

The CDR3 is made up of 15 amino acids. The V and J ends lost 5 bases and 7 bases respectively, with 18 bases between them. Germline assignment: CDR1 LNHDA and CDR2 SQIVND (reference sequence). The PCR was carried out with 60 Vbeta primers and 13 Jbeta primers. Data came from immunoSEQ multiplex PCR; TCRdb stores just in-frame clones and leaves some out. The table includes tens of thousands of clones, 67% detected once. The specimen sequenced was PBMCs. This sequence originates from a young man in good health and CMV-seronegative. The gene calls are TRBV19 and TRBJ2-1, with D perhaps TRBD2 (6 bases). This chain's CDR3 is CASSRDSHLRNEQFF. In nucleotides, the CDR3 is TGTGCCAGTAGTCGGGACTCCCATTTGCGGAATGAGCAGTTCTTC.